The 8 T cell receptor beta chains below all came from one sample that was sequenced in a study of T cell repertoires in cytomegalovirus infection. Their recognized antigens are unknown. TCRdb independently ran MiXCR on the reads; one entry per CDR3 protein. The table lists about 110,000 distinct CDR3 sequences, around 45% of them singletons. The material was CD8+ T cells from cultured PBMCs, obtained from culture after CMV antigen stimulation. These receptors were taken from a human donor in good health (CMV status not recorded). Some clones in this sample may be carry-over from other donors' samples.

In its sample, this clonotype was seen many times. This CDR3 reads CAISESAGDWGQETQYF. The DNA for the CDR3 is TGTGCCATCAGTGAGTCGGCAGGGGATTGGGGACAAGAGACCCAGTACTTC. The rearrangement links TRBV10-3 to TRBJ2-5, with D possibly matching TRBD1 (6 bases). CDR3 size: 17 residues. V lost 0 bases and J 2 bases, leaving 16 bases between the germline ends. In germline, CDR1 is ENHRY, CDR2 SYGVKD.

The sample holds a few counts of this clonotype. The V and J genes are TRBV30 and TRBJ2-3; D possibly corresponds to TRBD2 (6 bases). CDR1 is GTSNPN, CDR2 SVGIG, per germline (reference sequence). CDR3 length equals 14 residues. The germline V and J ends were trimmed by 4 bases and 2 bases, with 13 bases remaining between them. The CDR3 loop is CAWTLAGNTDTQYF. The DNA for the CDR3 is TGTGCCTGGACATTGGCGGGGAACACAGATACGCAGTATTTT.

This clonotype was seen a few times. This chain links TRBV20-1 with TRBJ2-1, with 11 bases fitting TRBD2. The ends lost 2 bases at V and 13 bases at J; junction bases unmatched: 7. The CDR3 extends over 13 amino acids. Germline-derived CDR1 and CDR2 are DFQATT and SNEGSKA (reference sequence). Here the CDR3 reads CSARLSSGGFQFF. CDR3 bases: TGCAGTGCTAGATTATCTAGCGGGGGGTTTCAGTTCTTC.

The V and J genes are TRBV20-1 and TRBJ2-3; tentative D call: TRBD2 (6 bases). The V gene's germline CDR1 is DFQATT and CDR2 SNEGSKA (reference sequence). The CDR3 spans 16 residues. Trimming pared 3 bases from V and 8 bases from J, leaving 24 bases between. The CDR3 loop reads CSARKPGGGFMVTQYF. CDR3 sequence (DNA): TGCAGTGCTAGGAAACCCGGGGGAGGATTCATGGTTACGCAGTATTTT.

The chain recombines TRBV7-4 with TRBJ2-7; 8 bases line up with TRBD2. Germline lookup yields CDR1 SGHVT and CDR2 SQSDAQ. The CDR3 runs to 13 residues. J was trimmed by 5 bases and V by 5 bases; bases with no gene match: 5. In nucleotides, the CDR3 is TGTGCCAGCAGCCGTCCCGGGGGGGACGAGCAGTACTTC. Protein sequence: CASSRPGGDEQYF.

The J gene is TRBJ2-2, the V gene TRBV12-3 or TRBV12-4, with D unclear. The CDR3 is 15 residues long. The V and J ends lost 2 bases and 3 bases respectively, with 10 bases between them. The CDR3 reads CASSLKGLYTGELFF. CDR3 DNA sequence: TGTGCCAGCAGTTTAAAGGGCCTTTACACCGGGGAGCTGTTTTTT.

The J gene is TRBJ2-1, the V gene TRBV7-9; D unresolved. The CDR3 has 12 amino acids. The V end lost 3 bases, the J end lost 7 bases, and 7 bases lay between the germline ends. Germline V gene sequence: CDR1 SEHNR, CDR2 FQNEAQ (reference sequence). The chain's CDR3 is CASSFPGNEQFF. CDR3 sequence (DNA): TGTGCCAGCAGCTTTCCCGGTAATGAGCAGTTCTTC.

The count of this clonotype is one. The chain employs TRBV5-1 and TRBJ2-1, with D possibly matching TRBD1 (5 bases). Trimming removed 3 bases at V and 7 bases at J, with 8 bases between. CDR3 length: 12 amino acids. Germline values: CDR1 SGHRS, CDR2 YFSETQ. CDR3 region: CASSWGVNEQFF. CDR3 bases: TGCGCCAGCAGCTGGGGCGTAAATGAGCAGTTCTTC.